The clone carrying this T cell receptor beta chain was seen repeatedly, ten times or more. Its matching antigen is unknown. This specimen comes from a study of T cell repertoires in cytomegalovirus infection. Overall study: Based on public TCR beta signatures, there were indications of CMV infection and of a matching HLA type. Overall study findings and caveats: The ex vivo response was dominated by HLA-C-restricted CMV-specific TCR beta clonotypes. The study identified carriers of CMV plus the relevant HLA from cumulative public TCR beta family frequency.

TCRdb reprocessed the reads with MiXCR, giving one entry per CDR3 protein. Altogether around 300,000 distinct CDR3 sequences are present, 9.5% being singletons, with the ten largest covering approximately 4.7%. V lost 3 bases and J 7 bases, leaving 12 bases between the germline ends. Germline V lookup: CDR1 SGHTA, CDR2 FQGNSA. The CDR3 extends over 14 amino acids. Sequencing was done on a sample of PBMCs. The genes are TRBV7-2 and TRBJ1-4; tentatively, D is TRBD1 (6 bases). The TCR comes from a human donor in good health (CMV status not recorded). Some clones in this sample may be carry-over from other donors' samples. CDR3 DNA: TGTGCCAGCAGCTTTTCCCAGGGGTTTGAAAAACTGTTTTTT. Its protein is CASSFSQGFEKLFF.